The entry below describes one T cell receptor (beta chain). 60 Vbeta and 13 Jbeta primers were used in PCR. The assay was immunoSEQ multiplex PCR, and TCRdb's table has in-frame clones only and misses some. The specimen's table records roughly 54,000 clones. This CDR3 contains 18 residues. V shed 2 bases and J 3 bases; nucleotides not matched to a gene: 7. Germline V gene lookup returns CDR1 MNHNS and CDR2 SASEGT. The data were taken from a study of cytomegalovirus exposure and HLA in healthy donors. The gene calls are TRBV6-1 and TRBJ2-2; 12 bases are a match to TRBD1. The sample taken for sequencing was PBMCs. This clonotype was obtained from a woman in her 30s in good health and CMV-seropositive. The CDR3 sequence: CASSELPGQGAYTGELFF. The CDR3 DNA is TGTGCCAGCAGTGAACTCCCGGGACAGGGGGCCTACACCGGGGAGCTGTTTTTT.